In this sample, the clone carrying this T cell receptor beta chain turned up once. Antigen specificity is unknown. Compared with germline, one end of the junction differs, possibly owing to a read error. TCRdb's copy holds only in-frame clones and misses some; the assay was immunoSEQ multiplex PCR. The table shows approximately 1,500 clones, with around 60% occurring only once. This entry belongs to a study of STAT3 mutations in large granular lymphocyte leukemia. Study details: Over half of T-LGLL patients had one or more immunosuppressive regimens.

The study, taken as a whole, reports: At least one immunodominant TCR beta clonotype appeared in every T-cell large granular lymphocyte leukemia patient. Sampling intervals varied between patients and samples.

This CDR3 has 15 amino acids. The germline V gene has CDR1 GTSNPN and CDR2 SVGIG (reference sequence). V and J are TRBV30 and TRBJ1-6, with no clear D. The origin of this receptor is a man aged 55 to 70 with T-cell large granular lymphocyte leukemia. Some clones in this sample may be carry-over from other donors' samples. The source material was peripheral blood mononuclear cells. The CDR3 is CAWSTRTGYTSPLHF. In DNA, the CDR3 is TGTGCCTGGAGTACCCGGACGGGGTATACTTCACCCCTCCACTTT.